This T cell receptor (beta chain) was observed in a study of response to subunit inactivated influenza vaccine. TCRdb called the RT-PCR reads again in MiXCR, with one record for every CDR3 protein. The sample shows some 150,000 distinct CDR3 sequences, roughly 12% of them seen only once. This CDR3 is 15 amino acids long. Germline V gene data show CDR1 as WSHSY and CDR2 as SAAADI. The junction had 6 bases not matched to a gene; V was cut back by 7 bases and J by 0 bases. These data were likewise used in another study, on T cells expressing NK-cell markers. Per that paper: Production of TCR beta cDNA relied on 5'RACE template switching with UMIs. It was sorted CD3+CD56-NKG2C+, CD3+CD56+NKG2C- and CD3+CD56+NKG2C+ T cells that provided the TCR beta repertoires. One of the eight sequenced donors was seronegative, whereas the other seven were HCMV-seropositive. Several donors' CD3+CD56-NKG2C+ cells were dominated by the same clonotypes.

The receptor's source is a man aged 50 to 60 who received an inactivated influenza vaccine. The chain joins TRBV10-2 to TRBJ1-5; 7 bases fit TRBD1. The sequenced sample was CD8+ T cells sorted from PBMCs, obtained about 12 days after vaccination. CDR3 in DNA: TGCGCCAGCACCGAGCAGGGGGATAGCAATCAGCCCCAGCATTTT. Its protein product is CASTEQGDSNQPQHF.